The 25 T cell receptor beta chains below were found in one sample sequenced in a study of blood T cell repertoires in COVID-19. Profiled with immunoSEQ multiplex PCR; TCRdb holds only in-frame clones, not every one. The sample yields about 130,000 clones, approximately 84% seen once. The sequenced sample was peripheral blood. Receptor source: a woman aged 30 to 39 who had recovered from COVID-19.

The J gene is TRBJ2-1, the V gene TRBV5-1, with 7 bases lining up with TRBD1. V was clipped by 2 bases and J by 2 bases; unmatched bases: 4. CDR3 size: 15 residues. Germline V gene data show CDR1 as SGHRS and CDR2 as YFSETQ. The CDR3 protein is CASSLMTGPYNEQFF. CDR3 coding DNA: TGCGCCAGCAGCTTAATGACAGGGCCCTACAATGAGCAGTTCTTC.

The chain combines TRBV28 with TRBJ1-3; TRBD1 aligns across 10 bases. The germline V gene encodes CDR1 MDHEN and CDR2 SYDVKM. This CDR3 has 17 residues. Losses at the gene ends were 3 bases for V and 0 bases for J; bases not matched to a gene: 5. The DNA for the CDR3 is TGTGCCAGCAGTTTGGGGGGACAGGGGTACTCTGGAAACACCATATATTTT. It yields the protein CASSLGGQGYSGNTIYF.

The chain combines TRBV11-2 with TRBJ2-1; D is uncertain. The ends were cut back, 0 bases at V and 8 bases at J, with 8 bases in the middle. Germline V CDR1 and CDR2: SGHAT, FQNNGV. CDR3 size: 13 residues. CDR3 bases: TGTGCCAGCAGCTTAGAATTCGGGTATGAGCAGTTCTTC. It encodes CASSLEFGYEQFF.

The chain uses TRBV12-3 or TRBV12-4 and TRBJ1-6; D not resolved. Trimming left V 8 bases short and J 6 bases short, with 11 bases between. The CDR3 runs to 13 residues. CDR3 sequence reads: CASGEDPNSPLHF. CDR3 nucleotides: TGTGCCAGCGGGGAGGACCCTAATTCACCCCTCCACTTT.

The J gene is TRBJ1-2, the V gene TRBV7-8; TRBD1 might be the D (6 bases). Germline V lookup: CDR1 SGHVS, CDR2 FQNEAQ. The CDR3 is made up of 16 amino acids. V was shortened by 5 bases and J by 4 bases, with 20 bases between the two germline ends. This CDR3 is CASSRSSDRLIYGYTF. CDR3 nucleotide sequence: TGTGCCAGCAGCCGAAGTTCCGACAGGTTAATCTATGGCTACACCTTC.

The chain uses TRBV14 and TRBJ2-5, with a possible D match to TRBD2 (6 bases). Germline V CDR1 and CDR2: SGHDN, FVKESK. This CDR3 comprises 15 residues. V dropped 8 bases and J dropped 2 bases, with 18 bases sitting between them. The CDR3 DNA reads as TGTGCCAGCTCCTGGCAGGGAGGAGGGCAAGAGACCCAGTACTTC. It yields the protein CASSWQGGGQETQYF.

The chain uses TRBV3-1 (or the pseudogene TRBV3-2) and TRBJ2-5, with 8 bases aligning to TRBD1. V trimming: 0 bases; J trimming: 5 bases; junction bases outside the gene matches: 8. CDR3 length: 16 residues. The germline CDR1 and CDR2 sequences are LGHDT and YNNKEL (reference sequence). This chain's CDR3 is CASSQDLGQGSETQYF. In DNA, the CDR3 is TGTGCCAGCAGCCAAGATTTAGGACAGGGCTCGGAGACCCAGTACTTC.

The chain links TRBV6-2 or TRBV6-3 to TRBJ2-7, with D perhaps TRBD1 (6 bases). Germline assignment: CDR1 MNHEY and CDR2 SVGEGT. The CDR3 spans 14 residues. Trimming removed 6 bases from V and 3 bases from J, with 15 bases in between. The CDR3 region is CASSENRANYEQYF. CDR3 DNA sequence: TGTGCCAGCAGCGAAAACAGGGCCAACTACGAGCAGTACTTC.

The chain carries TRBV5-1 and TRBJ1-4, with TRBD1 matching 10 bases. Germline V gene sequence: CDR1 SGHRS, CDR2 YFSETQ. J was trimmed by 6 bases and V by 3 bases; bases with no gene match: 5. The CDR3 loop spans 15 amino acids. The chain's CDR3 is CASSYRGTGDEKLFF. CDR3 DNA: TGCGCCAGCAGCTACAGGGGGACAGGGGATGAAAAACTGTTTTTT.

This clone showed up just once. The chain carries TRBV10-3 and TRBJ1-2, with D possibly TRBD1 on 6 matching bases. The CDR3 spans 13 residues. The germline V and J ends were trimmed by 4 bases and 8 bases, with 14 bases remaining between them. Germline CDR1 and CDR2: ENHRY and SYGVKD. The CDR3 loop is CAISGLQGGGYTF. CDR3 nucleotides: TGTGCCATCAGTGGACTACAGGGAGGGGGCTACACCTTC.

The V gene is TRBV6-5, the J gene TRBJ1-2; 8 nucleotides align to TRBD1. V lost 7 bases and J lost 3; bases outside the gene matches: 7. CDR1 is MNHEY, CDR2 SVGAGI, per germline. CDR3 size: 14 residues. CDR3 sequence reads: CASTPLDRDYGYTF. CDR3 DNA: TGTGCCAGCACCCCCCTGGACAGGGACTATGGCTACACCTTC.

CDR3 sequence: CASSLELGAGGIQYF. DNA of the CDR3: TGTGCCAGCAGCTTGGAGCTGGGCGCGGGGGGTATTCAGTACTTC. The chain combines TRBV5-6 with TRBJ2-4, with 8 bases fitting TRBD2. CDR3 length equals 15 residues. V was clipped by 0 bases and J by 10 bases; unmatched bases: 9. Looked up from germline, CDR1 is SGHDT and CDR2 is YYEEEE.

This rearrangement joins TRBV7-6 to TRBJ1-5, with no clear D. There are 14 residues in the CDR3. Germline loops: CDR1 SGHVS, CDR2 FNYEAQ. Deletions cut 2 bases from V and 5 bases from J, with 10 bases between. The CDR3 loop is CASSLKSEHQPQHF. The CDR3 nucleotides are TGTGCCAGCAGCTTAAAGTCAGAACATCAGCCCCAGCATTTT.

This clone occurred a few times. V gene TRBV5-6 combines with J gene TRBJ2-6, with a possible D match to TRBD1 (6 bases). The V end lost 4 bases, the J end lost 2 bases, and 10 bases lay between the germline ends. CDR3 size: 15 residues. CDR1 is SGHDT, CDR2 YYEEEE, per germline. The CDR3 region has the DNA TGTGCCAGCAGCGAAGGACAGACTGGGGCCAACGTCCTGACTTTC. As protein: CASSEGQTGANVLTF.

This rearrangement joins TRBV7-9 to TRBJ1-1, with 7 bases that match TRBD1. CDR3 size: 15 residues. J gave up 5 bases and V 5 bases, and 11 bases lay outside the gene matches. The germline CDR1 and CDR2 sequences are SEHNR and FQNEAQ (reference sequence). The CDR3 spells CASSTRQGVGTEAFF. CDR3 nucleotides: TGTGCCAGCAGCACCAGACAGGGAGTCGGGACTGAAGCTTTCTTT.

For the CDR3, the DNA is TGTGCCAGTTCTGGATGGGAGCGGACAGATACGCAGTATTTT. This translates into CASSGWERTDTQYF. The chain links TRBV19 to TRBJ2-3, with D possibly TRBD2 on 5 matching bases. Trimming cost V 8 bases and J 3 bases, with 15 bases left between them. In germline, CDR1 is LNHDA, CDR2 SQIVND (reference sequence). The CDR3 extends over 14 amino acids.

V usage is TRBV5-1 and J usage is TRBJ1-6; 7 bases match TRBD1. Germline V gene lookup returns CDR1 SGHRS and CDR2 YFSETQ. This CDR3 is built from 18 residues. The J segment lost 7 bases and the V segment lost 0 bases, leaving 13 bases of the junction unmatched. The CDR3, as DNA: TGCGCCAGCAGCTTGGTTTTGGTAGCGGGGACAGTCAATTCACCCCTCCACTTT. Translating it yields CASSLVLVAGTVNSPLHF.

The J gene is TRBJ2-1, the V gene TRBV11-2; 9 bases are a match to TRBD2. V shed 0 bases and J 7 bases; nucleotides not matched to a gene: 7. Germline CDR1 is SGHAT and CDR2 is FQNNGV. The CDR3 covers 16 residues. This CDR3 is CASSLELAGKYNEQFF. CDR3 sequence (DNA): TGTGCCAGCAGCTTAGAGCTAGCGGGGAAATATAATGAGCAGTTCTTC.

As DNA, the CDR3 is TGTGCCAGCAGTTTAAATGGGGGGACGGTCGACGAGCAGTACTTC. Its protein product is CASSLNGGTVDEQYF. V usage is TRBV27 and J usage is TRBJ2-7; D is possibly TRBD2 (6 bases). The CDR3 consists of 15 residues. Deletions cut 2 bases from V and 5 bases from J, with 16 bases between. In germline, CDR1 is MNHEY, CDR2 SMNVEV (reference sequence).

The J gene is TRBJ2-5, the V gene TRBV19; weak D call: TRBD2 (5 bases). This CDR3 has 15 amino acids. Looked up from germline, CDR1 is LNHDA and CDR2 is SQIVND (reference sequence). Trimming took off 5 bases at V and 5 bases at J, with 18 bases between the two ends. The CDR3: CASSARQPGGETQYF. The CDR3 DNA is TGTGCCAGTAGTGCCCGACAACCGGGCGGGGAGACCCAGTACTTC.

This chain connects TRBV2 to TRBJ2-7; 7 bases line up with TRBD1. With V trimmed by 5 bases and J by 3 bases, 7 bases remained unmatched. The CDR3 totals 14 residues. Germline assignment: CDR1 SNHLY and CDR2 FYNNEI. CDR3 coding DNA: TGTGCCAGCAGTTTAGGGGGCGAAAGCTACGAGCAGTACTTC. Translating gives CASSLGGESYEQYF.

This chain joins TRBV5-6 and TRBJ2-1; weak D call: TRBD2 (5 bases). V was pared by 1 base and J by 6 bases, with 11 bases between. Germline CDR1 SGHDT, CDR2 YYEEEE. CDR3 size: 14 residues. CDR3 in amino acids: CASSLSGSGNEQFF. The CDR3 nucleotides are TGTGCCAGCAGCTTGAGCGGTTCGGGCAATGAGCAGTTCTTC.

The rearrangement links TRBV15 to TRBJ2-7, with TRBD1 matching 10 bases. The CDR3 has 17 amino acids. CDR1 is LNHNV, CDR2 YYDKDF, per germline (reference sequence). With V trimmed by 1 base and J by 5 bases, 11 bases remained unmatched. CDR3 sequence (DNA): TGTGCCACCAGCAGAGGACGGACTCGGGACAGGGGTAACGAGCAGTACTTC. This codes for CATSRGRTRDRGNEQYF.

The chain couples TRBV7-9 to TRBJ2-7, with D uncertain. V lost 4 bases and J 6 bases, leaving 16 bases between the germline ends. Germline V gene lookup returns CDR1 SEHNR and CDR2 FQNEAQ (reference sequence). This CDR3 region has 14 residues. CDR3 DNA: TGTGCCAGCAGCTACCTAGGAGCACCGTCCGAGCAGTACTTC. Its translation is CASSYLGAPSEQYF.

The rearrangement uses TRBV7-3 and TRBJ2-1; 7 bases map to TRBD1. The trim removed 5 bases at V and 2 bases at J, leaving 12 bases unmatched. Germline V gives CDR1 SGHTA, CDR2 FQGTGA. This CDR3 spans 17 amino acids. The DNA of the CDR3 is TGTGCCAGCAGCCCCTTGGGTGTGACAGGGACCTACAATGAGCAGTTCTTC. Protein product: CASSPLGVTGTYNEQFF.